This entry concerns a single TCR beta chain. Its specificity is not known. The data belong to a study of T cells in Graves' hyperthyroidism and ophthalmopathy. Authors of the study amplified TCR beta CDR3 regions from RNA transcripts. An initial round of RT-PCR targeting the TCR CDR3 relied on the HTBI primer set. TCRdb itself ran the multiplex PCR reads through MiXCR, one entry per CDR3 protein. The sample consists of 500,000 to 650,000 distinct CDR3 sequences, 13% to 15% of them appearing once. CDR3 size: 15 residues. The germline V and J ends were trimmed by 3 bases and 3 bases, with 13 bases remaining between them. Germline CDR1 reads SEHNR; CDR2 reads FQNEAQ (reference sequence). Study results and caveats: Researchers found most expanded thyroid clonotypes above 0.001 in blood as well.

The genes are TRBV7-9 and TRBJ2-3; tentatively, D is TRBD2 (5 bases). The TCR originated in a woman between 45 and 65 years old with Graves' ophthalmopathy. Sequenced material: blood. CDR3 protein: CASSFLGSETDTQYF. The CDR3, as DNA: TGTGCCAGCAGCTTTCTGGGTAGCGAAACAGATACGCAGTATTTT.